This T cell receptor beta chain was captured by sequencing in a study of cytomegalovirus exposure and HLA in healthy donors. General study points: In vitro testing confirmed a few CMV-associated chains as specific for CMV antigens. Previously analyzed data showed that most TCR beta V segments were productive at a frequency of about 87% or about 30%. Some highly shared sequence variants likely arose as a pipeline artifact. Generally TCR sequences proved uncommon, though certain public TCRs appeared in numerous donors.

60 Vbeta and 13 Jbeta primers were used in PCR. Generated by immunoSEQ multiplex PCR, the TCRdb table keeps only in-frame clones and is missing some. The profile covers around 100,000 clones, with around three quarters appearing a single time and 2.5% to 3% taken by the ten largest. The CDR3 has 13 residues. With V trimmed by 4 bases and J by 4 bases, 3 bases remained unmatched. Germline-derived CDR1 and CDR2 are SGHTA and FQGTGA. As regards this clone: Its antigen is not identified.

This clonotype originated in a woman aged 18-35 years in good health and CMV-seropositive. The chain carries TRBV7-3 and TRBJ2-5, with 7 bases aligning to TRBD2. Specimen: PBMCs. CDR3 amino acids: CASSYIAGETQYF. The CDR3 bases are TGTGCCAGCAGCTACATAGCGGGAGAGACCCAGTACTTC.